Below are 20 T cell receptor beta chains sequenced from a single sample in a study of T cells in localized non-small cell lung cancer. TCRdb keeps only in-frame clones here, not all; method: immunoSEQ multiplex PCR. Of around 50,000 clones listed, approximately 80% were seen once; the top ten hold 15% to 20%. Sequencing was performed on peripheral blood, taken before any cancer treatment. These receptors were taken from a female donor older than 55 with stage II squamous cell lung carcinoma.

This chain connects TRBV7-9 to TRBJ2-5; 8 positions agree with TRBD1. This CDR3 region has 16 residues. V shed 7 bases, J shed 0 bases, and the junction held 10 bases outside the gene matches. CDR1 is SEHNR and CDR2 is FQNEAQ in the germline V gene (reference sequence). CDR3 DNA: TGTGCCAGCAACGATGGCAGGGGGCAAGACCAAGAGACCCAGTACTTC. Translation gives CASNDGRGQDQETQYF.

The rearrangement joins TRBV7-6 to TRBJ1-4; 7 bases fit TRBD1. After removal of 3 bases from V and 0 bases from J, the junction contained 7 bases not matched to a gene. In germline, CDR1 is SGHVS, CDR2 FNYEAQ. The CDR3 length is 17 residues. Written as DNA, the CDR3 is TGTGCCAGCAGCTTCCGACAGGGTGGCGCAACTAATGAAAAACTGTTTTTT. The encoded protein is CASSFRQGGATNEKLFF.

In DNA form, the CDR3 reads TGTGCCAGTAGTATCGGGACTAGCGGGGGCGAGCAGTACTTC. It encodes CASSIGTSGGEQYF. This chain connects TRBV19 to TRBJ2-7; 14 bases are shared with TRBD2. The CDR3 is made up of 14 amino acids. Per the germline V gene, CDR1 is LNHDA and CDR2 is SQIVND (reference sequence). After removal of 3 bases from V and 6 bases from J, the junction contained 1 base not matched to a gene.

The CDR3 loop reads CASMSGGNSPLHF. The CDR3 DNA reads as TGTGCCAGTATGTCAGGGGGAAATTCACCCCTCCACTTT. V gene TRBV19 combines with J gene TRBJ1-6; 7 bases are a match to TRBD1. V lost 7 bases, J lost 7 bases, and 4 bases stayed unmatched. CDR3 size: 13 residues. Per the germline V gene, CDR1 is LNHDA and CDR2 is SQIVND (reference sequence).

This clone has a handful of counts. The J gene is TRBJ2-1, the V gene TRBV5-1, with unresolved D. The germline V and J ends were trimmed by 3 bases and 7 bases, with 14 bases remaining between them. From germline, CDR1 is SGHRS and CDR2 YFSETQ. The CDR3 sequence is 14 residues long. Written as DNA, the CDR3 is TGCGCCAGCAGCTCGGCAGCCGCGGAGAATGAGCAGTTCTTC. Protein: CASSSAAAENEQFF.

This clone was recorded a few times. The V and J genes are TRBV6-1 and TRBJ1-5, with D hard to call. The V end lost 6 bases, the J end lost 7 bases, and 10 bases lay between the germline ends. This CDR3 comprises 12 residues. CDR1 and CDR2 (germline): MNHNS, SASEGT. The CDR3 sequence: CASREGPQPQHF. Here the CDR3 DNA reads TGTGCCAGCAGAGAGGGTCCGCAGCCCCAGCATTTT.

This clone showed up many times. DNA of the CDR3: TGCGCCAGCAGCTTGGCCGGTAGCCTCCTAAATGAAAAACTGTTTTTT. It specifies CASSLAGSLLNEKLFF. The genes are TRBV5-1 and TRBJ1-4; no clear D. V was trimmed by 0 bases and J by 5 bases, leaving 14 bases between them. Germline CDR1 and CDR2: SGHRS and YFSETQ. CDR3 length: 16 amino acids.

This sequence joins TRBV19 and TRBJ1-5; the D is unclear. There are 17 residues in the CDR3. Looked up from germline, CDR1 is LNHDA and CDR2 is SQIVND (reference sequence). Between the trimmed V and J ends, which lost 6 bases and 0 bases, there was a span of 18 bases. CDR3 in amino acids: CASSQIGSEYSNQPQHF. The CDR3 DNA follows: TGTGCCAGTAGCCAAATAGGGTCTGAGTATAGCAATCAGCCCCAGCATTTT.

The chain uses TRBV5-4 and TRBJ1-2, with a possible D match to TRBD1 (5 bases). CDR3 length: 15 amino acids. Germline-derived CDR1 and CDR2 are SGHNT and YYREEE (reference sequence). Deletions cut 7 bases from V and 0 bases from J, with 16 bases between. The CDR3 DNA reads TGTGCCAGCCGTACCGGGGGTCGAGCTAACTATGGCTACACCTTC. It yields the protein CASRTGGRANYGYTF.

This clone was seen once. This chain links TRBV10-3 with TRBJ1-1; D is possibly TRBD1 (6 bases). Germline-derived CDR1 and CDR2 are ENHRY and SYGVKD. Trimming cost V 11 bases and J 1 base, with 14 bases left between them. The CDR3 loop spans 13 amino acids. For the CDR3, the DNA is TGTGCCTCCGCGAGGGGGACGAACACTGAAGCTTTCTTT. Translating it yields CASARGTNTEAFF.

The CDR3 DNA is TGTGCCAGCAGTTTATTGGGAGTGGAAACCTATAATTCACCCCTCCACTTT. Its translation: CASSLLGVETYNSPLHF. The chain has TRBV27 and TRBJ1-6; the D is unclear. The CDR3 is 17 residues long. Germline V gives CDR1 MNHEY, CDR2 SMNVEV (reference sequence). The V gene lost 1 base and the J gene lost 2 bases, with 12 bases spanning the gap.

This rearrangement joins TRBV5-1 to TRBJ1-2; D gene ambiguous. The V gene lost 2 bases and the J gene lost 4 bases, with 21 bases spanning the gap. Germline values: CDR1 SGHRS, CDR2 YFSETQ. The CDR3 consists of 17 residues. CDR3: CASSFGLSPSEGYGYTF. The CDR3 DNA sequence: TGCGCCAGCAGCTTCGGGCTATCGCCTTCCGAGGGCTATGGCTACACCTTC.

This clone was detected only a few times. The V and J genes are TRBV6-5 and TRBJ1-1; D unclear. Per the germline V gene, CDR1 is MNHEY and CDR2 is SVGAGI. V was trimmed by 2 bases and J by 3 bases, leaving 10 bases between them. The CDR3 runs 14 residues. CDR3 sequence (DNA): TGTGCCAGCAGTTACGAGGCCAGCTACACTGAAGCTTTCTTT. Translating it yields CASSYEASYTEAFF.

The rearrangement links TRBV7-2 to TRBJ1-2; D is unresolved. Between the trimmed V and J ends, which lost 1 base and 9 bases, there was a span of 15 bases. The V gene's germline CDR1 is SGHTA and CDR2 FQGNSA. The length of the CDR3 is 14 residues. Written as DNA, the CDR3 is TGTGCCAGCAGCTTAGGTGGGGAGCGAGGGCGCTACACCTTC. As protein: CASSLGGERGRYTF.

V and J are TRBV13 and TRBJ2-3, with 9 bases aligning to TRBD1. The CDR3 runs 15 residues. Losses at the gene ends were 3 bases for V and 5 bases for J; bases not matched to a gene: 6. Germline assignment: CDR1 PRHDT and CDR2 FYEKMQ (reference sequence). In DNA form, the CDR3 reads TGTGCCAGCAGCTTCCGGACAGGGGAGGGAGATACGCAGTATTTT. It codes for CASSFRTGEGDTQYF.

The J gene is TRBJ2-1, the V gene TRBV7-6; tentative D call: TRBD1 (6 bases). This CDR3 has 15 amino acids. The V end was cut by 2 bases, the J end by 9 bases, with 17 bases between. CDR1 is SGHVS and CDR2 is FNYEAQ in the germline V gene. DNA for the CDR3: TGTGCCAGCAGCTTATCAAGTGTGGGGGCGAGTGAGCAGTTCTTC. Protein product: CASSLSSVGASEQFF.

The chain is built from TRBV5-1 and TRBJ2-1, with TRBD1 matching over 7 bases. Germline trimming cut 0 bases from V and 6 bases from J; bases unmatched to any gene: 6. The CDR3 loop spans 15 amino acids. CDR1 is SGHRS, CDR2 YFSETQ, per germline. CDR3 DNA sequence: TGCGCCAGCAGCTTGGCCGCGACAGGGTCCAATGAGCAGTTCTTC. It translates to CASSLAATGSNEQFF.

The chain combines TRBV12-5 with TRBJ1-1; D not certain. The CDR3 contains 14 residues. Germline V gene sequence: CDR1 LGHNT, CDR2 FRNRAP. V was pared by 3 bases and J by 4 bases, with 12 bases between. CDR3 DNA sequence: TGTGCTAGTGGTTTCGAGACCCCGGTCACTGAAGCTTTCTTT. It encodes CASGFETPVTEAFF.

J is TRBJ2-5 and V is TRBV30; D not certain. CDR1 is GTSNPN, CDR2 SVGIG, per germline (reference sequence). This CDR3 is 13 amino acids long. Trimming stripped 2 bases from V and 1 base from J, with 8 bases between. This CDR3 reads CAWSLLAQETQYF. Here the CDR3 DNA reads TGTGCCTGGAGTTTACTGGCCCAAGAGACCCAGTACTTC. The variable domain in full, with the rest retrieved from reference TRBV30 and TRBJ2-5, is SQTIHQWPATLVQPVGSPLSLECTVEGTSNPNLYWYRQAAGRGLQLLFYSVGIGQISSEVPQNLSASRPQDRQFILSSKKLLLSDSGFYLCAWSLLAQETQYFGPGTRLLVL.

The chain recombines TRBV7-2 with TRBJ2-6; the D is unclear. CDR1 and CDR2 (germline): SGHTA, FQGNSA. Trimming removed 1 base at V and 0 bases at J, with 10 bases between. The CDR3 runs 17 residues. The CDR3 DNA sequence: TGTGCCAGCAGCTTAGGGTCGGCTCTCTCTGGGGCCAACGTCCTGACTTTC. This sequence encodes CASSLGSALSGANVLTF. Filled out from reference TRBV7-2 and TRBJ2-6, the complete variable domain reads GAGVSQSPSNKVTEKGKDVELRCDPISGHTALYWYRQSLGQGLEFLIYFQGNSAPDKSGLPSDRFSAERTGGSVSTLTIQRTQQEDSAVYLCASSLGSALSGANVLTFGAGSRLTVL.